This T cell receptor (beta chain) was captured in a study of cytomegalovirus exposure and HLA in healthy donors. With 60 Vbeta and 13 Jbeta primers, the PCR was carried out. Some clones are missing from TCRdb's copy, which holds only in-frame ones; the method was immunoSEQ multiplex PCR. The profile covers 150,000 or so clones, with around three quarters appearing a single time and roughly an eighth taken by the ten largest. This receptor was obtained from a man aged 35-49 years in good health and CMV-seropositive. Sequenced sample: PBMCs.

The CDR3 DNA follows: TGTGCCAGCAGCCAATTGTCTATAGGCGGTGAGCAGTTCTTC. This encodes CASSQLSIGGEQFF. V is TRBV4-2 and J is TRBJ2-1; D ambiguous. The ends were cut back, 2 bases at V and 9 bases at J, with 14 bases in the middle. CDR3 length equals 14 residues. CDR1 is LGHNA and CDR2 is YNFKEQ in the germline V gene.